These 22 T cell receptor beta chains originate from one sample sequenced in a study of control samples from healthy donors and cancer patients. Sequenced by immunoSEQ multiplex PCR; TCRdb stores in-frame clones only, minus some. The data contain some 120,000 clones, more than 80% of them singletons. Sample: PBMCs. The receptors originated from a woman between 50 and 59 years old with colorectal cancer.

As DNA, the CDR3 is TGTGCCAGTAAGGACAGAATAAACACTGAAGCTTTCTTT. Its translation is CASKDRINTEAFF. V gene TRBV19 combines with J gene TRBJ1-1, with a tentative D call TRBD1 (6 bases). Germline CDR1 and CDR2: LNHDA and SQIVND (reference sequence). V lost 7 bases to trimming and J lost 2 bases, with 11 bases between them. The CDR3 extends over 13 amino acids.

The rearrangement uses TRBV19 and TRBJ2-3; D gene unclear. The CDR3 is 11 residues long. CDR1 LNHDA and CDR2 SQIVND come from the germline V gene (reference sequence). V was shortened by 5 bases and J by 6 bases, with 6 bases between the two germline ends. The CDR3: CASSLGDTQYF. CDR3 in DNA: TGTGCCAGTAGTTTGGGCGATACGCAGTATTTT. Drawing the rest from reference TRBV19 and TRBJ2-3, the complete variable domain is DGGITQSPKYLFRKEGQNVTLSCEQNLNHDAMYWYRQDPGQGLRLIYYSQIVNDFQKGDIAEGYSVSREKKESFPLTVTSAQKNPTAFYLCASSLGDTQYFGPGTRLTVL.

The V call is TRBV6-1, the J call TRBJ2-3, with 8 bases aligning to TRBD1. V gave up 3 bases and J gave up 2 bases; unmatched junction bases: 1. This CDR3 comprises 14 residues. The germline V gene encodes CDR1 MNHNS and CDR2 SASEGT. In DNA form, the CDR3 reads TGTGCCAGCAGTGAGGACAGGGTCACAGATACGCAGTATTTT. As protein: CASSEDRVTDTQYF.

This clone was counted between two and nine times. This chain connects TRBV4-2 to TRBJ2-3, with no clear D. The germline V and J ends were trimmed by 0 bases and 10 bases, with 17 bases remaining between them. CDR3 length equals 15 residues. Germline V gene lookup returns CDR1 LGHNA and CDR2 YNFKEQ. The CDR3 is CASSQDRLADDAQYF. For the CDR3, the DNA is TGTGCCAGCAGCCAAGATCGGCTGGCGGACGACGCGCAGTATTTT.

This clone showed up just a few times. This chain joins TRBV6-2 or TRBV6-3 and TRBJ1-2, with D perhaps matching TRBD1 (6 bases). Germline V gene lookup returns CDR1 MNHEY and CDR2 SVGEGT. CDR3 length: 14 amino acids. The V and J ends lost 6 bases and 5 bases respectively, with 16 bases between them. The CDR3 sequence: CASSPGDGLYGYTF. CDR3 nucleotides: TGTGCCAGCAGCCCAGGGGACGGCTTGTATGGCTACACCTTC.

In this sample, this clone turned up once. This chain joins TRBV24-1 and TRBJ1-3, with a tentative D call TRBD1 (5 bases). Germline assignment: CDR1 KGHDR and CDR2 SFDVKD. The V end was cut by 3 bases, the J end by 0 bases, with 14 bases between. The CDR3 is 17 residues long. The CDR3 DNA is TGTGCCACCAGTGATCCCCGGGACGGAAGCTCTGGAAACACCATATATTTT. This encodes CATSDPRDGSSGNTIYF.

This clone appeared once. The gene calls are TRBV28 and TRBJ2-7, with TRBD2 matching over 8 bases. Unmatched junction bases numbered 9, after V lost 6 bases and J lost 5 bases. Germline CDR1 MDHEN, CDR2 SYDVKM. This CDR3 contains 14 residues. CDR3 sequence: CASSLTGTRHEQYF. CDR3 DNA sequence: TGTGCCAGCAGCTTAACCGGGACTAGACACGAGCAGTACTTC.

This chain links TRBV2 with TRBJ1-3; D is ambiguous. V lost 4 bases to trimming and J lost 0 bases, with 4 bases between them. Germline CDR1 is SNHLY and CDR2 is FYNNEI. The CDR3 loop spans 13 amino acids. CDR3 DNA sequence: TGTGCCAGCAGTGTAGGCTCTGGAAACACCATATATTTT. Residues: CASSVGSGNTIYF.

The CDR3 here is CASSHDTYGNYGYTF. The CDR3 DNA follows: TGTGCCAGCAGCCACGACACCTATGGCAACTATGGCTACACCTTC. V usage is TRBV3-1 (or the pseudogene TRBV3-2) and J usage is TRBJ1-2; the D is unclear. Trimming pared 3 bases from V and 2 bases from J, leaving 13 bases between. CDR1 is LGHDT, CDR2 YNNKEL, per germline (reference sequence). The CDR3 sequence is 15 residues long.

This clone was counted once. This chain joins TRBV6-2 or TRBV6-3 and TRBJ2-1, with TRBD2 as a possible D gene (5 bases). Looked up from germline, CDR1 is MNHEY and CDR2 is SVGEGT. CDR3 length: 16 residues. The V and J ends lost 6 bases and 3 bases respectively, with 18 bases between them. For the CDR3, the DNA is TGTGCCAGCAGCCGACCTGGGAGAAACCTCTACAATGAGCAGTTCTTC. Encoded protein: CASSRPGRNLYNEQFF.

The chain joins TRBV2 to TRBJ1-1; D gene unclear. V lost 3 bases to trimming and J lost 6 bases, with 14 bases between them. CDR3 size: 14 residues. Germline V lookup: CDR1 SNHLY, CDR2 FYNNEI. Here the CDR3 DNA reads TGTGCCAGCAGTGACGCCGACATAAGTCCTGAAGCTTTCTTT. Protein: CASSDADISPEAFF.

This clone appeared a few times. This chain links TRBV19 with TRBJ2-5, with 7 nucleotides matching TRBD1. The J segment lost 5 bases and the V segment lost 5 bases, leaving 5 bases of the junction unmatched. The CDR3 covers 13 residues. Per germline, CDR1 LNHDA and CDR2 SQIVND (reference sequence). Here the CDR3 reads CASSLTTGETQYF. Written as DNA, the CDR3 is TGTGCCAGTAGTTTAACGACAGGGGAGACCCAGTACTTC.

The V gene is TRBV7-3, the J gene TRBJ2-3; TRBD2 agrees at 9 bases. The CDR3 extends over 14 amino acids. The germline CDR1 and CDR2 sequences are SGHTA and FQGTGA. The V gene end was trimmed by 5 bases and the J gene end by 7 bases; junction bases not matched to a gene: 7. The CDR3 DNA follows: TGTGCCAGCAGCGAGGGACTAGCATCCCATACGCAGTATTTT. It encodes CASSEGLASHTQYF.

The CDR3 region is CASALGYGYTF. In DNA form, the CDR3 reads TGTGCTAGTGCCCTAGGGTATGGCTACACCTTC. The chain uses TRBV12-5 and TRBJ1-2; D gene uncertain. Per the germline V gene, CDR1 is LGHNT and CDR2 is FRNRAP. CDR3 length: 11 residues. Trimming took off 7 bases at V and 5 bases at J, with 8 bases between the two ends. The variable domain in full, completed from reference TRBV12-5 and TRBJ1-2, reads DARVTQTPRHKVTEMGQEVTMRCQPILGHNTVFWYRQTMMQGLELLAYFRNRAPLDDSGMPKDRFSAEMPDATLATLKIQPSEPRDSAVYFCASALGYGYTFGSGTRLTVV.

This sequence joins TRBV2 and TRBJ2-3; 9 bases agree with TRBD2. Germline V lookup: CDR1 SNHLY, CDR2 FYNNEI. V lost 7 bases, J lost 4 bases, and 3 bases stayed unmatched. The CDR3 is 13 residues long. Here the CDR3 reads CASMREGADTQYF. The CDR3, as DNA: TGTGCCAGCATGCGGGAGGGGGCAGATACGCAGTATTTT. Full variable domain (remainder filled in from reference TRBV2 and TRBJ2-3): EPEVTQTPSHQVTQMGQEVILRCVPISNHLYFYWYRQILGQKVEFLVSFYNNEISEKSEIFDDQFSVERPDGSNFTLKIRSTKLEDSAMYFCASMREGADTQYFGPGTRLTVL.

As concerns this clone: At one of its ends the junction is not consistent with the germline gene, which may arise from a read error. Distinct nucleotide sequences in the sample also encode this CDR3. The V gene is TRBV9, the J gene TRBJ2-1, with D maybe TRBD2 (6 bases). Germline values: CDR1 SGDLS, CDR2 YYNGEE. There are 16 residues in the CDR3. CDR3 coding DNA: TGTGCCAGTAGCGTAGGAGGGGCCGAAGTCGACAATGAGCAGTTCTTC. It codes for CASSVGGAEVDNEQFF. Filled out from reference TRBV9 and TRBJ2-1, the complete variable domain reads DSGVTQTPKHLITATGQRVTLRCSPRSGDLSVYWYQQSLDQGLQFLIQYYNGEERAKGNILERFSAQQFPDLHSELNLSSLELGDSALYFCASSVGGAEVDNEQFFGPGTRLTVL.

The chain joins TRBV27 to TRBJ1-2; D is possibly TRBD1 (5 bases). Germline assignment: CDR1 MNHEY and CDR2 SMNVEV (reference sequence). This CDR3 is 14 amino acids long. Between the trimmed V and J ends, which lost 6 bases and 3 bases, there was a span of 14 bases. Here the CDR3 reads CASSREGLDYGYTF. The CDR3 region has the DNA TGTGCCAGCAGCAGAGAGGGACTGGACTATGGCTACACCTTC.

The chain employs TRBV27 and TRBJ2-1; 11 bases fit TRBD2. This CDR3 region has 14 residues. J gave up 9 bases and V 3 bases, and 4 bases lay outside the gene matches. Germline CDR1 is MNHEY and CDR2 is SMNVEV (reference sequence). Here the CDR3 reads CASSFASGRPEQFF. The CDR3 coding sequence is TGTGCCAGCAGTTTCGCTAGCGGGAGGCCTGAGCAGTTCTTC.

This chain joins TRBV5-4 and TRBJ2-5; 8 bases line up with TRBD1. The V gene's germline CDR1 is SGHNT and CDR2 YYREEE (reference sequence). There are 13 residues in the CDR3. Trimming removed 6 bases from V and 4 bases from J; junction bases left unmatched: 5. The CDR3 DNA reads as TGTGCCAGCAAGAAACAGGGGGGAGAGACCCAGTACTTC. It codes for CASKKQGGETQYF.

The chain recombines TRBV27 with TRBJ2-3; D uncertain. The CDR3 extends over 19 amino acids. V was cut by 5 bases and J by 1 base, with 25 bases left in between. Germline assignment: CDR1 MNHEY and CDR2 SMNVEV (reference sequence). The CDR3 loop is CASSPPLLLALRGTDTQYF. CDR3 coding DNA: TGTGCCAGCAGTCCTCCCCTCTTACTGGCCCTCCGCGGCACAGATACGCAGTATTTT.

The chain has TRBV27 and TRBJ2-7, with D uncertain. Trimming stripped 2 bases from V and 4 bases from J, with 12 bases between. The CDR3 length is 14 residues. The V gene's germline CDR1 is MNHEY and CDR2 SMNVEV (reference sequence). The CDR3 DNA sequence: TGTGCCAGCAGTTTACGCGGAGAAAAGTACGAGCAGTACTTC. It translates to CASSLRGEKYEQYF.

The chain employs TRBV18 and TRBJ2-3; tentative D call: TRBD2 (6 bases). The CDR3 length is 15 residues. CDR1 is KGHSH and CDR2 is LQKENI in the germline V gene. The ends were cut back, 4 bases at V and 0 bases at J, with 11 bases in the middle. The CDR3 DNA sequence: TGTGCCAGCTCACACGGCGGGACTAGCACAGATACGCAGTATTTT. This gives the protein CASSHGGTSTDTQYF. The full variable domain, in which reference TRBV18 and TRBJ2-3 provide the parts outside the CDR3, is NAGVMQNPRHLVRRRGQEARLRCSPMKGHSHVYWYRQLPEEGLKFMVYLQKENIIDESGMPKERFSAEFPKEGPSILRIQQVVRGDSAAYFCASSHGGTSTDTQYFGPGTRLTVL.